This TCR beta chain appears in the sequencing data of a study of cytomegalovirus exposure and HLA in healthy donors (dated by TCRdb to 2015 to 2018). Describing the broader study: An earlier analysis of about 530 of the donors reported roughly 300 Gb of sequence data and around 100 million unique TCR beta sequences obtained from about 180 million T cells. About 300 gigabases of sequencing data and 80 million or so unique TCR sequences were included in an early release covering over 600 HLA-typed donors. The genetic ancestry cluster associated with self-reported Caucasian donors included roughly 84% of the roughly 400 genotyped donors. The aim of the study was to test whether cataloging public T cell receptors could identify signatures of past pathogen exposure. Using immunosequencing, the study profiled T cell repertoires from approximately 700 subjects and related those repertoires to cytomegalovirus serostatus. A separate validation cohort of roughly 130 different subjects was used in addition to the 666-subject first cohort. To predict cytomegalovirus infection status, the study brought together high-throughput TCR immunosequencing, statistical association of individual TCRs with disease status, and machine learning. To study patterns of TCR occurrence, a later analysis re-analyzed previously published TCR beta repertoires from hundreds of donors and added high-resolution HLA genotyping. In the later analysis, no new phenotypic data were used to find candidate immune exposures; instead, reliance was placed on TCR beta sequences and their occurrence across donors. An earlier analysis of 587 of the donors applied high-throughput TCR beta sequencing to assess whether each TCR beta V gene segment acted as functional or pseudogenic. Donor age, sex, ethnicity and CMV serostatus were compiled together with the repertoire data. A later genetic analysis took genome-wide SNP genotypes for about three fifths of the 666 donors and used that subset as a discovery cohort. All discovery cohort repertoires had been generated using a single sequencing platform. Class I and class II HLA loci were covered by the typing at four-digit resolution. The number of typed donors differed by locus: about 629-630 for A, B, C, DRB1 and DQB1; 500 to 550 for DQA1; 606 for DPA1; and roughly 490 for DPB1. Because of strong linkage in the cohort, 5 or 6 DR-DQ haplotypes were treated as single units for association and clustering. Across about 380 genotyped donors of the cohort, an average of approximately 240,000 unique TCR beta nucleotide sequences per donor were sequenced, and roughly a sixth of those sequences were non-productive. On the study overall, not on this receptor specifically: Approximately 16 rarely observed V segments, including chromosome 9 orphons, were excluded from the earlier analysis of some 590 of the donors because counts were too low. For the cohort, immune exposure information was limited to CMV serostatus. An earlier analysis of 587 of the donors showed that most TCR beta V segments appeared in productive rearrangements either about 87% or about 30% of the time, which broadly matched IMGT annotations. A further reported finding was that TCR beta sequences accurately predicted the HLA-A and HLA-B alleles for most subjects in the first cohort. The classifier was reported to diagnose cytomegalovirus status with high specificity and sensitivity in both the original and validation cohorts. The study listed over 150 TCR beta chains as associated with cytomegalovirus. Because HLA typing was unavailable for some donors at each locus, only the typed subset was used in association tests. The presence/absence analyses assumed that sequencing depth was roughly uniform across donors, and that assumption may not be true. In a later analysis, some 17,000 TCR beta sequences were associated with specific HLA alleles at a false discovery rate of 0.05. Correlated functional status among segregating V segments might reflect linkage disequilibrium, but an unknown experimental factor could not be ruled out. In a later analysis, HLA-associated TCR beta chains showed more clonal expansion and lower generation probabilities than non-associated chains that were equally common. Across donors, most TCR sequences were observed very rarely, whereas some public TCRs were present in many individuals. Strong co-occurrence of HLA alleles, especially DR and DQ, made assigning TCR associations to individual alleles difficult. Most CMV-associated TCR beta chains appeared to be HLA-restricted in a later analysis, and the HLA associations seemed to be driven largely by CMV exposure. According to a later analysis, TCR association rates differed among HLA loci, with DRB1 alleles showing the most associated TCRs and HLA-C alleles showing the fewest. Several of the top co-occurrence clusters appeared to be linked to parvovirus B19, influenza, CMV and Epstein-Barr virus, according to a later analysis. It was suggested by the authors that the approach could potentially be generalized to other disease states and immunological phenotypes. In a later genetic analysis, fewer N-insertions in productive TCRs were reported among donors in an Asian-associated ancestry cluster than the roughly 640-donor mean. An association between a missense DCLRE1C variant and V-gene and J-gene trimming of TCR beta chains was found in a later genetic analysis and replicated in an independent cohort. In vitro tests confirmed that a few of the cytomegalovirus-associated TCR beta chains recognize cytomegalovirus antigens. A cluster of highly shared sequence variants was judged likely to be a technical artifact of the sequencing pipeline. The cohort was sequenced for TCR beta chains only, and without alpha or paired-chain data the features that could be detected were limited. The 87-base-pair reads could not distinguish some IMGT-functional V segments, including TRBV6-2 and TRBV6-3, so those segments were excluded.

The cohort consisted of hundreds of healthy bone marrow donors. All cohort members were sampled while nominally healthy, although unrecorded immune exposures were likely present. The donor was CMV seropositive and was included in the group of 250 to 350 seropositive cohort members. Each donor provided a peripheral blood sample, and peripheral blood mononuclear cells were used for TCR beta sequencing. Genomic DNA was extracted from the blood cell samples with the Qiagen DNeasy Blood Extraction Kit. V ends up 5 bases short and J 4 bases short, with an unmatched junction base count of 5. From cysteine to phenylalanine, the CDR3 is 15 amino acids long. The sequence is cut down to CDR3 DNA, 45 bases in frame from base 1. CDR1 is given as MNHEY and CDR2 as SMNVEV, both from the germline V gene (reference sequence). About this clone itself: Its cognate antigen has yet to be identified. No base-level quality is on record; no much larger clone is a single base apart.

Receptor amplification or capture employed the immunoSEQ multiplex PCR assay. A mixture of 60 forward primers for TCR Vbeta segments and 13 reverse primers for TCR Jbeta segments was used in the multiplex PCR. The CDR3 region of rearranged TCR beta genes was amplified from genomic DNA with a multiplex PCR assay. Amplified TCR beta libraries were sequenced as 87-base-pair reads on the Illumina HiSeq System. Regarding the original processing steps: A later analysis tallied approximately 87 million unique TCR beta chains across the 640 or so repertoires, and approximately 12 million of those chains were shared by two or more donors. Raw reads were error-corrected and collapsed into unique sequences by a nearest-neighbor algorithm in which closely related sequences were merged to remove PCR and sequencing errors. V, D and J gene segments were assigned by aligning CDR3 sequences to IMGT reference sequences. For a sequence to be retained, a match of at least six nucleotides to both a V gene segment and a J gene segment was required. A rearrangement counted as productive if the CDR3 had no stop codons and remained in frame with V and J, and every other rearrangement counted as non-productive. CDR3 was defined by IMGT convention, running from the second conserved V-encoded cysteine to the conserved J-encoded phenylalanine. In an earlier analysis of roughly 610 of the donors, sequences lacking an unambiguous match to a single V gene segment were excluded. An earlier analysis of approximately 590 of the donors classified V segments as functional when productive rearrangements were above 56.7% and as segregating when the standard deviation between donors was above 5%. A statistical classification framework was developed to diagnose cytomegalovirus status using the catalog of TCR beta chain sequences. In a later analysis, V and J genes were assigned by comparing TCR nucleotide sequences against IMGT/GENE-DB human TR gene sequences. In a later analysis, CDR3 sequences and most-parsimonious VDJ recombination scenarios were assigned using the TCRdist pipeline. In a later analysis, every TCR beta chain was defined by the combination of its CDR3 amino acid sequence and its V-gene family, and reads without a unique V-gene family were dropped. To address suspected cross-contamination and a sequencing artifact, a later analysis removed 450 to 700 highly shared, low-generation-probability nucleotide sequences. In a later analysis, a clonal expansion index for each public chain was calculated from normalized within-repertoire ranks of inferred template counts. A later analysis computed generation probabilities with a VDJ recombination model fitted to out-of-frame rearrangements, and checked the results against IGoR. In a later analysis, TCR-TCR, TCR-HLA and TCR-CMV co-occurrence was scored with hypergeometric tests, and a repertoire-size bias correction was applied to TCR pairs. False discovery rates were estimated in a later analysis by permuting HLA or CMV assignments 20 times. In a later analysis, co-occurring TCRs were grouped using DBSCAN, with TCRdist sequence similarity added in when clustering inside HLA-allele-positive subsets. Repertoires with fewer than 30,000 or more than 120,000 public chains were left out of co-occurrence clustering, as were about 5 repertoires with anomalous nucleotide sharing. TCRdb mirrors the immuneACCESS table, restricted to in-frame sequences. Some clones are absent from its copies; in checked studies, under half trace to an unresolved V gene, and the reason for the others is unknown. Clone size and V and J calls were adopted from that table, with D and trimming inferred from the DNA. Across this sample there are about 150,000 clones, with around 80% seen only once. Approximately 10% of the sample is held by the ten biggest clonotypes.

Source material: PBMCs. The receptor was derived from a young man in good health and CMV-seropositive. The sequence joins TRBV27 to TRBJ2-1; 10 bases in the middle match TRBD2. The nucleotides are TGTGCCAGCAGTCCCTGGACTAGCGGATACAATGAGCAGTTCTTC. Its amino acids are CASSPWTSGYNEQFF.